Below, 25 T cell receptor beta chains from the same sample are listed, as sequenced in a study of T cells in Graves' hyperthyroidism and ophthalmopathy. Amplified regions were TCR beta CDR3 sequences from RNA transcripts. TCR CDR3 underwent first-round RT-PCR with the HTBI primer set. MiXCR, applied by TCRdb to the multiplex PCR reads, yields one record per CDR3 protein. The data contain 550,000 to 600,000 distinct CDR3 sequences, approximately 15% of them singletons. Sequencing was done on a sample of blood. Source of these receptors: a woman younger than 35 with Graves' ophthalmopathy.

This clonotype was seen more than once but under ten times. One end of the junction fails to match germline, which may point to a read error. The chain carries TRBV18 and TRBJ1-4, with no clear D. Germline-derived CDR1 and CDR2 are KGHSH and LQKENI. This CDR3 is built from 13 residues. The CDR3 loop reads CAGSPLANEKLFF. In DNA form, the CDR3 reads TGTGCCGGCTCACCACTAGCGAATGAAAAACTGTTTTTT.

The table lists this clonotype with many counts. The V call is TRBV28, the J call TRBJ2-3; D is possibly TRBD1 or TRBD2 (6 bases each). CDR1 MDHEN and CDR2 SYDVKM come from the germline V gene. Between the trimmed V and J ends, which lost 8 bases and 5 bases, there was a span of 11 bases. The CDR3 loop spans 12 amino acids. Written as DNA, the CDR3 is TGTGCCAGCTACCGGGGGCAAGATACGCAGTATTTT. Protein sequence: CASYRGQDTQYF.

The chain employs TRBV5-5 and TRBJ1-5, with D perhaps TRBD1 (6 bases). The CDR3 loop spans 17 amino acids. Germline-derived CDR1 and CDR2 are SGHKS and YYEKEE (reference sequence). Trimming took off 7 bases at V and 2 bases at J, with 22 bases between the two ends. CDR3 residues: CASAHTGRIGGNQPQHF. DNA for the CDR3: TGTGCCAGCGCGCACACAGGGAGGATAGGGGGCAATCAGCCCCAGCATTTT.

This clonotype was detected many times. This chain joins TRBV10-3 and TRBJ1-2; TRBD1 agrees at 9 bases. In germline, CDR1 is ENHRY, CDR2 SYGVKD. J lost 6 bases, V lost 6 bases, and 5 bases had no gene match. This CDR3 comprises 13 residues. As DNA, the CDR3 is TGTGCCATCAGGGACAGGGGATTCGATGGCTACACCTTC. This codes for CAIRDRGFDGYTF.

Points on this clonotype: This sequence may be a read error, since a much larger clone differs from it by one base. This chain joins TRBV12-3 or TRBV12-4 and TRBJ2-3, with 7 bases aligning to TRBD2. The CDR3 sequence is 24 residues long. Unmatched junction bases numbered 35, after V lost 4 bases and J lost 4 bases. CDR3 sequence (DNA): TGTGCCAGCAGTTCTCAGGTCCCTCACGTGGGGGGAGGCTCCCGCGCGGGAGCTCCAGATACGCAGTATTTT. Encoded protein: CASSSQVPHVGGGSRAGAPDTQYF.

This clonotype was seen ten or more times. V gene TRBV20-1 combines with J gene TRBJ2-1; D gene unclear. Trimming cost V 5 bases and J 1 base, with 12 bases left between them. CDR3 size: 14 residues. Germline values: CDR1 DFQATT, CDR2 SNEGSKA (reference sequence). CDR3 nucleotides: TGCAGTGCTGTAGAAGGCGGTTCCTACAATGAGCAGTTCTTC. Protein: CSAVEGGSYNEQFF.

The chain has TRBV4-3 and TRBJ2-3, with 7 bases matching TRBD2. This CDR3 contains 16 residues. Germline values: CDR1 LGHNA, CDR2 YSLEER. V lost 1 base, J lost 3 bases, and 7 bases stayed unmatched. CDR3 in amino acids: CASSQGVAGATDTQYF. The CDR3 nucleotides read TGCGCCAGCAGCCAAGGGGTAGCGGGCGCGACAGATACGCAGTATTTT.

There are many counts of this clonotype. This rearrangement joins TRBV30 to TRBJ1-1; D may be TRBD1 (5 bases). V was shortened by 2 bases and J by 4 bases, with 11 bases between the two germline ends. The CDR3 covers 13 residues. Germline lookup yields CDR1 GTSNPN and CDR2 SVGIG (reference sequence). CDR3 in DNA: TGTGCCTGGAGTTCCTGGGGGTTCACTGAAGCTTTCTTT. It yields the protein CAWSSWGFTEAFF.

Many counts were recorded for this clonotype. The genes are TRBV7-9 and TRBJ2-1; 9 bases fit TRBD2. The J segment lost 3 bases and the V segment lost 3 bases, leaving 9 bases of the junction unmatched. The germline CDR1 and CDR2 sequences are SEHNR and FQNEAQ (reference sequence). CDR3 length equals 17 residues. CDR3 sequence reads: CASSFFGREGYYNEQFF. CDR3 nucleotides: TGTGCCAGCAGCTTCTTTGGGCGGGAGGGCTACTACAATGAGCAGTTCTTC.

This clonotype was observed a few times. The chain is built from TRBV11-2 and TRBJ2-1; 8 nucleotides line up with TRBD2. The CDR3 consists of 15 residues. With V trimmed by 5 bases and J by 7 bases, 10 bases remained unmatched. Germline CDR1 reads SGHAT; CDR2 reads FQNNGV. CDR3 DNA sequence: TGTGCCAGCAGCCTCGGGGGGGGGCCTTTGAATGAGCAGTTCTTC. As protein: CASSLGGGPLNEQFF.

The chain recombines TRBV14 with TRBJ2-2; the match to TRBD2 covers 11 bases. This CDR3 has 17 residues. Per the germline V gene, CDR1 is SGHDN and CDR2 is FVKESK. Germline trimming cut 3 bases from V and 3 bases from J; bases unmatched to any gene: 6. CDR3 in DNA: TGTGCCAGCAGCCAGCCCAGACTAGCGGGGTACACCGGGGAGCTGTTTTTT. Translated, it gives CASSQPRLAGYTGELFF.

This clonotype was seen many times. The V and J genes are TRBV12-3 or TRBV12-4 and TRBJ2-4, with TRBD1 matching 8 bases. The length of the CDR3 is 15 residues. V was clipped by 5 bases and J by 1 base; unmatched bases: 4. The CDR3 DNA is TGTGCCAGCAGTCCAAGACAGGGGGCCAAAAACATTCAGTACTTC. Translation: CASSPRQGAKNIQYF.

Ten or more counts support this clonotype. This sequence joins TRBV7-3 and TRBJ2-1, with 10 positions matching TRBD1. V lost 4 bases to trimming and J lost 8 bases; unmatched junction nucleotides: 8. The CDR3 is 15 residues long. Per germline, CDR1 SGHTA and CDR2 FQGTGA. CDR3 in DNA: TGTGCCAGCAGCTCCACCGGGACAGGGGTCGATGAGCAGTTCTTC. It translates to CASSSTGTGVDEQFF.

This clonotype was observed many times. The chain joins TRBV27 to TRBJ2-7, with 9 bases fitting TRBD1. The germline gives CDR1 MNHEY, CDR2 SMNVEV (reference sequence). Trimming took 8 bases from V and 0 from J; bases not matched to a gene: 14. The length of the CDR3 is 17 residues. For the CDR3, the DNA is TGTGCCAGCTCTTCCCTGGGACAGGGCTGGTACTCCTACGAGCAGTACTTC. It yields the protein CASSSLGQGWYSYEQYF.

Concerning this clonotype: Possible read error: a much larger clone is one base away. The genes are TRBV6-2 or TRBV6-3 and TRBJ2-2; tentatively, D is TRBD1 or TRBD2 (5 bases each). V was trimmed by 5 bases and J by 2 bases, leaving 15 bases between them. CDR1 is MNHEY, CDR2 SVGEGT, per germline. There are 16 residues in the CDR3. CDR3 sequence reads: CASSHDTRGNTGELFF. The CDR3 DNA reads TGTGCCAGCAGTCACGACACTAGGGGAAACACCGGGGAGCTGTTTTTT.

This clonotype was observed many times. This chain connects TRBV18 to TRBJ1-6; D might be TRBD1 (6 bases). The V gene lost 2 bases and the J gene lost 8 bases, with 7 bases spanning the gap. The CDR3 is 13 residues long. CDR1 and CDR2 from the germline V gene are KGHSH and LQKENI. CDR3 amino acids: CASSPSGDSPLHF. The CDR3 DNA is TGTGCCAGCTCACCATCAGGGGATTCACCCCTCCACTTT.

This clonotype appeared many times. This sequence joins TRBV19 and TRBJ2-3; possible D gene TRBD1, 6 bases. CDR1 and CDR2 from the germline V gene are LNHDA and SQIVND (reference sequence). CDR3 length: 13 amino acids. Trimming shortened V by 10 bases and J by 2 bases, and 13 bases separated the two germline ends. The CDR3 nucleotides read TGTGCCACAGGGGATTGGGACACAGATACGCAGTATTTT. The encoded protein is CATGDWDTDTQYF.

This clonotype was picked up one time. J is TRBJ2-1 and V is TRBV19; D remains ambiguous. This CDR3 region has 15 residues. Between the trimmed V and J ends, which lost 4 bases and 0 bases, there was a span of 10 bases. Germline values: CDR1 LNHDA, CDR2 SQIVND (reference sequence). The CDR3 loop is CASSTTVSSYNEQFF. CDR3 nucleotides: TGTGCCAGTAGTACGACGGTGAGCTCCTACAATGAGCAGTTCTTC.

This clonotype was recorded many times. CDR3 in DNA: TGTGCCAGCCGGGACAGTTTGAACACTGAAGCTTTCTTT. This translates into CASRDSLNTEAFF. V usage is TRBV7-9 and J usage is TRBJ1-1; TRBD1 aligns across 7 bases. Germline CDR1 reads SEHNR; CDR2 reads FQNEAQ (reference sequence). The CDR3 sequence is 13 residues long. Trimming took 8 bases from V and 0 from J; bases not matched to a gene: 3. The full variable domain, rest sourced from reference TRBV7-9 and TRBJ1-1, is DTGVSQNPRHKITKRGQNVTFRCDPISEHNRLYWYRQTLGQGPEFLTYFQNEAQLEKSRLLSDRFSAERPKGSFSTLEIQRTEQGDSAMYLCASRDSLNTEAFFGQGTRLTVV.

This clonotype was observed at least ten times. The rearrangement joins TRBV30 to TRBJ2-1; D is unclear. CDR3 size: 14 residues. Germline V gene lookup returns CDR1 GTSNPN and CDR2 SVGIG (reference sequence). The ends were cut back, 2 bases at V and 6 bases at J, with 14 bases in the middle. The CDR3 here is CAWSNVVPVNEQFF. The CDR3 bases are TGTGCCTGGAGTAACGTTGTGCCGGTCAATGAGCAGTTCTTC.

V usage is TRBV6-1 and J usage is TRBJ1-5, with D uncertain. CDR1 is MNHNS, CDR2 SASEGT, per germline. Deletions cut 5 bases from V and 5 bases from J, with 10 bases between. The CDR3 runs to 13 residues. The CDR3 spells CASSYTYDQPQHF. CDR3 nucleotides: TGTGCCAGCAGTTACACTTATGATCAGCCCCAGCATTTT.

This clonotype was observed a handful of times. J is TRBJ1-3 and V is TRBV7-9, with unresolved D. The germline CDR1 and CDR2 sequences are SEHNR and FQNEAQ (reference sequence). Trimming left V 1 base short and J 1 base short, with 17 bases between. The CDR3 runs to 18 residues. CDR3 amino acids: CASSLGRQASSSGNTIYF. The CDR3 DNA is TGTGCCAGCAGCTTAGGCCGCCAGGCCTCGTCTTCTGGAAACACCATATATTTT.

The V and J genes are TRBV7-6 and TRBJ2-3; 10 nucleotides line up with TRBD2. This CDR3 region has 16 residues. V gave up 3 bases and J gave up 3 bases; unmatched junction bases: 6. Per the germline V gene, CDR1 is SGHVS and CDR2 is FNYEAQ. The CDR3 region is CASSFPLAGETDTQYF. Here the CDR3 DNA reads TGTGCCAGCAGCTTCCCCCTAGCGGGAGAGACAGATACGCAGTATTTT.

Many counts were recorded for this clonotype. The chain is built from TRBV6-1 and TRBJ2-3; D might be TRBD2 (6 bases). The better agreement between TRBJ2-5 and the DNA end casts doubt on the J call. Germline V gene sequence: CDR1 MNHNS, CDR2 SASEGT. The CDR3 spans 12 residues. The CDR3 here is CASSPGGLAQYF. The CDR3 bases are TGTGCCAGCAGCCCCGGAGGGTTGGCCCAGTACTTC.

This clonotype was observed many times. This chain joins TRBV28 and TRBJ2-5; tentatively, D is TRBD1 or TRBD2 (5 bases each). The germline gives CDR1 MDHEN, CDR2 SYDVKM. This CDR3 has 16 amino acids. V lost 3 bases, J lost 4 bases, and 18 bases lay in between. The DNA of the CDR3 is TGTGCCAGCAGTTTTTGGGAGCAGGGCGGAGGAGAGACCCAGTACTTC. Translating it yields CASSFWEQGGGETQYF.